This TCR beta chain was recovered during a study of OX40 agonist ivuxolimab in advanced cancers. Study-wide results and caveats: The study found among the lowest clonal expansion in partial responders at 0.1-3.0 mg/kg. Antigen specificity was not determined for the expanded peripheral T cells.

This clone was counted between two and nine times. The antigen remains undetermined. Excluded were patients having autoimmune disease history or systemic immunosuppression. The assay was immunoSEQ multiplex PCR, and TCRdb's table has in-frame clones only and misses some. In the table there are around 64,000 clones, about 87% of which are singletons. The CDR3 consists of 13 residues. V lost 0 bases, J lost 2 bases, and 5 bases lay in between. Germline assignment: CDR1 SGDLS and CDR2 YYNGEE. This material consisted of CD4+ or CD8+ T cells sorted from blood, taken in a trial of the OX40 agonist ivuxolimab. The chain has TRBV9 and TRBJ2-5; D remains unclear. The origin of this receptor is an adult with an advanced solid tumor such as melanoma, head and neck, liver or kidney cancer. CDR3 nucleotides: TGTGCCAGCAGCGTAGGGAATCAAGAGACCCAGTACTTC. Its protein product is CASSVGNQETQYF.